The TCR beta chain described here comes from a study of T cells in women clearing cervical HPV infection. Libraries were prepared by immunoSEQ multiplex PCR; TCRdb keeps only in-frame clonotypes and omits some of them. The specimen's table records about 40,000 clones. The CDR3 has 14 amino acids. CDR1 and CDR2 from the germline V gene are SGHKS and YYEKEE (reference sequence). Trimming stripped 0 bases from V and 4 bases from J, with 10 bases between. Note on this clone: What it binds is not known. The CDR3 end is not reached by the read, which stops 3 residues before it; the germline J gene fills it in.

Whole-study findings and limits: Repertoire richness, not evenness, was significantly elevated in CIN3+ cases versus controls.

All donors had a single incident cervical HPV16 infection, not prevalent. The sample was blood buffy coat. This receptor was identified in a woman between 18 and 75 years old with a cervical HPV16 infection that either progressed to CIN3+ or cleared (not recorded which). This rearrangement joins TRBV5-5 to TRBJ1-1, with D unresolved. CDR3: CASSLAPGGTEAFF. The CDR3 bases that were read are TGTGCCAGCAGCTTGGCGCCAGGTGGCACTGAA.